What follows are 31 T cell receptor beta chains derived from one specimen sequenced in a study of cytomegalovirus exposure and HLA in healthy donors. Primers: 60 Vbeta forward and 13 Jbeta reverse. Sequencing used immunoSEQ multiplex PCR; TCRdb keeps in-frame clones, though not all of them. The sample lists hundreds of thousands of clones; approximately 82% were seen once. Source material: PBMCs. The receptors stem from a male donor in good health and CMV-seronegative.

The chain recombines TRBV19 with TRBJ2-5; 7 nucleotides match TRBD2. V was clipped by 2 bases and J by 4 bases; unmatched bases: 7. The CDR3 length is 15 residues. Germline V gene data show CDR1 as LNHDA and CDR2 as SQIVND (reference sequence). CDR3 nucleotide sequence: TGTGCCAGTAGTATAAGGCGGGGGAGGGGAGAGACCCAGTACTTC. It encodes CASSIRRGRGETQYF. The variable domain in full, completed from reference TRBV19 and TRBJ2-5, reads DGGITQSPKYLFRKEGQNVTLSCEQNLNHDAMYWYRQDPGQGLRLIYYSQIVNDFQKGDIAEGYSVSREKKESFPLTVTSAQKNPTAFYLCASSIRRGRGETQYFGPGTRLLVL.

The rearrangement joins TRBV11-2 to TRBJ2-1; TRBD2 is a possible D gene (6 bases). V was shortened by 3 bases and J by 4 bases, with 10 bases between the two germline ends. The length of the CDR3 is 14 residues. Germline loops: CDR1 SGHAT, CDR2 FQNNGV. For the CDR3, the DNA is TGTGCCAGCAGCTTTTGGGGGACTTACAATGAGCAGTTCTTC. Translation: CASSFWGTYNEQFF.

This clone was seen only a few times. This sequence joins TRBV7-9 and TRBJ1-1, with 8 bases that match TRBD1. Trimming at V came to 5 bases and at J to 5 bases, leaving 10 bases not matched to a gene. Looked up from germline, CDR1 is SEHNR and CDR2 is FQNEAQ (reference sequence). The CDR3 is made up of 15 amino acids. CDR3 sequence reads: CASSGDSGGRTEAFF. CDR3 sequence (DNA): TGTGCCAGCAGCGGCGACTCAGGGGGCCGGACTGAAGCTTTCTTT. The full variable domain, with the rest looked up from reference TRBV7-9 and TRBJ1-1, is DTGVSQNPRHKITKRGQNVTFRCDPISEHNRLYWYRQTLGQGPEFLTYFQNEAQLEKSRLLSDRFSAERPKGSFSTLEIQRTEQGDSAMYLCASSGDSGGRTEAFFGQGTRLTVV.

The CDR3 bases are TGTGCCAGCTCACCCGGGACAGGGCCCCAAGAGACCCAGTACTTC. Its translation: CASSPGTGPQETQYF. The rearrangement uses TRBV18 and TRBJ2-5; 9 bases map to TRBD1. This CDR3 has 15 residues. J was trimmed by 1 base and V by 3 bases; bases with no gene match: 3. Germline V gene data show CDR1 as KGHSH and CDR2 as LQKENI.

This clone was seen a single time. This chain uses TRBV4-2 with TRBJ2-2, with unresolved D. The CDR3 covers 13 residues. Deletions cut 6 bases from V and 1 base from J, with 6 bases between. Looked up from germline, CDR1 is LGHNA and CDR2 is YNFKEQ. CDR3 amino acids: CASRDLNTGELFF. DNA for the CDR3: TGTGCCAGCAGAGACTTGAACACCGGGGAGCTGTTTTTT.

V usage is TRBV4-1 and J usage is TRBJ2-1; 9 nucleotides line up with TRBD2. CDR1 and CDR2 from the germline V gene are MGHRA and YSYEKL. The CDR3 runs 14 residues. The V segment lost 8 bases and the J segment 8 bases; nucleotides outside the gene matches: 10. The CDR3 coding sequence is TGCGCCAGCTCAGGACTAGCGATACTGGATGAGCAGTTCTTC. It encodes CASSGLAILDEQFF.

The chain uses TRBV2 and TRBJ2-1, with 10 nucleotides matching TRBD2. Germline V gene lookup returns CDR1 SNHLY and CDR2 FYNNEI. There are 16 residues in the CDR3. Germline trimming cut 8 bases from V and 6 bases from J; bases unmatched to any gene: 13. CDR3 DNA: TGTGCCAGCTGCGAGCTAGCGGGAGACGTTCTCAATGAGCAGTTCTTC. It is translated as CASCELAGDVLNEQFF.

J is TRBJ2-6 and V is TRBV19; TRBD1 matches 9 bases. The CDR3 contains 18 residues. CDR1 is LNHDA, CDR2 SQIVND, per germline (reference sequence). The V gene end was trimmed by 6 bases and the J gene end by 1 base; junction bases not matched to a gene: 10. The CDR3 DNA reads as TGTGCCAGTAGAATGCCGGGACAGGGTTTTTCTGGGGCCAACGTCCTGACTTTC. Protein sequence: CASRMPGQGFSGANVLTF.

On this clone: One end of the junction is discordant with germline, which a read error may explain. The chain combines TRBV7-9 with TRBJ1-1, with 7 bases matching TRBD1. The CDR3 spans 15 residues. Germline V gives CDR1 SEHNR, CDR2 FQNEAQ (reference sequence). CDR3 coding DNA: TGTTCCAGCAGCTCGCGTCCGACAGGGACCACTGAAGCTTTCTTT. It translates to CSSSSRPTGTTEAFF.

The chain links TRBV6-1 to TRBJ2-4, with 8 bases identical to TRBD1. V was pared by 6 bases and J by 4 bases, with 5 bases of the junction left unmatched. The V gene's germline CDR1 is MNHNS and CDR2 SASEGT. This CDR3 contains 14 residues. CDR3 coding DNA: TGTGCCAGCAGCACCGGGACAGGAAAAAACATTCAGTACTTC. Its translation: CASSTGTGKNIQYF.

The CDR3 DNA follows: TGTGCCAGCTCTAATATCTACGAGCAGTACTTC. Translated, it gives CASSNIYEQYF. The J gene is TRBJ2-5, the V gene TRBV7-9; no clear D gene. The end of the DNA is better explained by TRBJ2-7, so the J call may be wrong. The CDR3 consists of 11 residues. The germline V gene has CDR1 SEHNR and CDR2 FQNEAQ (reference sequence).

The J gene is TRBJ2-1, the V gene TRBV4-1; weak D call: TRBD2 (5 bases). The CDR3 contains 19 residues. Germline CDR1 MGHRA, CDR2 YSYEKL. Trimming left V 3 bases short and J 8 bases short, with 29 bases between. The CDR3: CASSQPPERLQPLRDEQFF. DNA for the CDR3: TGCGCCAGCAGCCAGCCCCCGGAGAGACTGCAGCCTTTGAGGGATGAGCAGTTCTTC.

The rearrangement links TRBV6-6 to TRBJ2-1, with D unclear. V was clipped by 6 bases and J by 0 bases, with 9 bases between them. Germline V gene lookup returns CDR1 MNHNY and CDR2 SVGAGI (reference sequence). The CDR3 is 14 residues long. CDR3 residues: CASRGASSYNEQFF. Here the CDR3 DNA reads TGTGCCAGCAGGGGCGCGAGCTCCTACAATGAGCAGTTCTTC.

This clone was observed a few times. This chain connects TRBV6-1 to TRBJ1-4, with TRBD1 identical over 8 bases. The CDR3 sequence is 13 residues long. Germline V gene lookup returns CDR1 MNHNS and CDR2 SASEGT. The V segment lost 11 bases and the J segment 5 bases; nucleotides outside the gene matches: 7. The CDR3 region is CACSRDRNEKLFF. CDR3 nucleotide sequence: TGTGCCTGTTCCCGGGACAGGAATGAAAAACTGTTTTTT.

The V and J genes are TRBV9 and TRBJ1-5, with 8 bases aligning to TRBD1. With 4 bases clipped from V and 1 base from J, the junction kept 7 bases outside the gene matches. This CDR3 contains 16 residues. From germline, CDR1 is SGDLS and CDR2 YYNGEE. In DNA form, the CDR3 reads TGTGCCAGCAGCCCCGGACAGGGATCGAGCAATCAGCCCCAGCATTTT. Translating gives CASSPGQGSSNQPQHF.

J is TRBJ1-5 and V is TRBV27; 9 bases are shared with TRBD1. The V segment lost 6 bases and the J segment 6 bases; nucleotides outside the gene matches: 6. Germline values: CDR1 MNHEY, CDR2 SMNVEV (reference sequence). The CDR3 covers 14 residues. The CDR3 region is CASSQTGGGQPQHF. CDR3 nucleotides: TGTGCCAGCAGCCAGACAGGGGGAGGTCAGCCCCAGCATTTT.

Remarks on this clone: Sequence at one end of the junction differs from germline and may be a read error. This chain links TRBV7-9 with TRBJ1-1; 7 bases match TRBD1. This CDR3 region has 17 residues. Germline-derived CDR1 and CDR2 are SEHNR and FQNEAQ (reference sequence). CDR3 region: CASSPVASVWGSRGRFF. Written as DNA, the CDR3 is TGTGCCAGCAGCCCTGTCGCGTCGGTATGGGGAAGTAGGGGGCGTTTTTTT. Full variable domain (rest looked up from reference TRBV7-9 and TRBJ1-1): DTGVSQNPRHKITKRGQNVTFRCDPISEHNRLYWYRQTLGQGPEFLTYFQNEAQLEKSRLLSDRFSAERPKGSFSTLEIQRTEQGDSAMYLCASSPVASVWGSRGRFFGQGTRLTVV.

This chain uses TRBV7-9 with TRBJ1-1; D is uncertain. Germline CDR1 is SEHNR and CDR2 is FQNEAQ (reference sequence). V was cut by 1 base and J by 1 base, with 13 bases left in between. The CDR3 spans 16 residues. The CDR3 coding sequence is TGTGCCAGCAGCTTAGGGACTCGACATAGGAACACTGAAGCTTTCTTT. It is translated as CASSLGTRHRNTEAFF.

For the CDR3, the DNA is TGTGCCAGCAGCCCGGGTGGGGGCTTGGAGACCCAGTACTTC. Translating gives CASSPGGGLETQYF. This chain joins TRBV6-1 and TRBJ2-5, with D possibly TRBD1 on 6 matching bases. Germline CDR1 MNHNS, CDR2 SASEGT. V gave up 6 bases and J gave up 5 bases, with 16 bases separating them. This CDR3 is built from 14 residues.

V gene TRBV5-6 combines with J gene TRBJ2-7; D gene uncertain. Looked up from germline, CDR1 is SGHDT and CDR2 is YYEEEE. V lost 1 base and J lost 5, with 7 bases in between. The CDR3 extends over 12 amino acids. Written as DNA, the CDR3 is TGTGCCAGCAGCTTGAATTTCGACGAGCAGTACTTC. Its protein product is CASSLNFDEQYF.

The chain employs TRBV5-6 and TRBJ2-7; no clear D gene. CDR3 length: 13 amino acids. Between the trimmed V and J ends, which lost 4 bases and 1 base, there was a span of 9 bases. Per the germline V gene, CDR1 is SGHDT and CDR2 is YYEEEE. The CDR3 nucleotides are TGTGCCAGCAGCCCCACAGTATCCTACGAGCAGTACTTC. Translating gives CASSPTVSYEQYF.

The chain is built from TRBV23-1 and TRBJ1-3; D remains ambiguous. TRBV23-1 is an ORF; its function is uncertain. This CDR3 has 20 residues. Trimming shortened V by 0 bases and J by 2 bases, and 23 bases separated the two germline ends. The CDR3 region has the DNA TGCGCCAGCAGTCAATCAATACCGCACCCGGGAAAGGTCGCTGGAAACACCATATATTTT. Protein sequence: CASSQSIPHPGKVAGNTIYF.

The V and J genes are TRBV7-2 and TRBJ1-5; tentatively, D is TRBD1 (6 bases). Per germline, CDR1 SGHTA and CDR2 FQGNSA. V was trimmed by 0 bases and J by 4 bases, leaving 10 bases between them. This CDR3 contains 15 residues. This CDR3 reads CASSLAWTDNQPQHF. CDR3 bases: TGTGCCAGCAGCTTAGCCTGGACAGATAATCAGCCCCAGCATTTT.

Only a few counts were recorded for this clone. One junction end disagrees with the germline gene, perhaps due to a read error. The rearrangement joins TRBV13 to TRBJ1-1; maybe TRBD1 (6 bases). CDR1 is PRHDT and CDR2 is FYEKMQ in the germline V gene (reference sequence). The CDR3 is 14 amino acids. The CDR3 is CASSFGGANSEAFF. The CDR3 DNA sequence: TGTGCCAGCAGCTTTGGGGGCGCGAACTCTGAAGCTTTCTTT.

In its sample, this clone was seen a few times. The rearrangement uses TRBV25-1 and TRBJ1-1, with 11 positions matching TRBD1. CDR1 and CDR2 from the germline V gene are MGHDK and SYGVNS. This CDR3 has 13 amino acids. V lost 8 bases and J lost 8; bases outside the gene matches: 7. The CDR3: CASRTGGGLEAFF. The CDR3 bases are TGTGCCAGCCGGACAGGGGGCGGACTAGAAGCTTTCTTT.

The rearrangement links TRBV19 to TRBJ2-1, with TRBD2 identical over 11 bases. The CDR3 is 17 residues long. Germline-derived CDR1 and CDR2 are LNHDA and SQIVND (reference sequence). Trimming removed 2 bases from V and 7 bases from J; junction bases left unmatched: 10. The CDR3 region is CASSILGVAGGGNEQFF. CDR3 coding DNA: TGTGCCAGTAGTATATTGGGAGTAGCGGGAGGGGGGAATGAGCAGTTCTTC.

The chain joins TRBV29-1 to TRBJ2-4; 7 bases are shared with TRBD1. The V segment lost 4 bases and the J segment 6 bases; nucleotides outside the gene matches: 9. CDR1 is SQVTM, CDR2 ANQGSEA, per germline. The CDR3 contains 14 residues. CDR3 loop: CSVAPQGSGNIQYF. The CDR3 nucleotides are TGCAGCGTTGCCCCACAGGGGAGTGGAAACATTCAGTACTTC.

The rearrangement links TRBV5-4 to TRBJ2-2; D is unresolved. This CDR3 contains 13 residues. Germline V lookup: CDR1 SGHNT, CDR2 YYREEE (reference sequence). V was shortened by 1 base and J by 3 bases, with 4 bases between the two germline ends. CDR3 coding DNA: TGTGCCAGCAGCTTGTCTGACACCGGGGAGCTGTTTTTT. Translation: CASSLSDTGELFF.

Notes on this clone: One junction end does not reproduce the germline sequence, and a read error may be involved. The chain combines TRBV7-9 with TRBJ2-3; 12 nucleotides agree with TRBD2. In germline, CDR1 is SEHNR, CDR2 FQNEAQ (reference sequence). This CDR3 is built from 15 residues. DNA of the CDR3: TGTTCCAGCAGCGCGACTAGCGGGAGTGCAGATACGCAGTATTTT. This translates into CSSSATSGSADTQYF.

The chain links TRBV2 to TRBJ2-3, with 8 bases identical to TRBD1. V trimming: 1 base; J trimming: 3 bases; junction bases outside the gene matches: 3. The CDR3 has 15 amino acids. Looked up from germline, CDR1 is SNHLY and CDR2 is FYNNEI. CDR3 DNA: TGTGCCAGCAGTGAAGGGACAGGGAAAACAGATACGCAGTATTTT. This codes for CASSEGTGKTDTQYF.

CDR3 bases: TGTGCCAGCAGTCCCCCCGGGACACACTCGGAGCAGTTCTTC. It codes for CASSPPGTHSEQFF. V is TRBV27 and J is TRBJ2-1; D may be TRBD1 (6 bases). CDR3 length: 14 amino acids. V lost 5 bases, J lost 10 bases, and 18 bases lay in between. CDR1 is MNHEY, CDR2 SMNVEV, per germline (reference sequence).